These 2 T cell receptor beta chains were all obtained from the same sample, sequenced in a study of shared clonotypes between healthy human individuals. Sequenced by immunoSEQ multiplex PCR; TCRdb stores in-frame clones only, minus some. The table shows around 700,000 clones, with around 72% occurring only once. Sequencing input: memory CD4+ T cells sorted from blood. Stated subset: CD45RA-negative fraction. These receptor sequences come from a woman in her twenties or thirties in good health.

V usage is TRBV28 and J usage is TRBJ2-5; 8 nucleotides agree with TRBD1. The length of the CDR3 is 13 residues. Germline V lookup: CDR1 MDHEN, CDR2 SYDVKM. The trim removed 5 bases at V and 3 bases at J, leaving 2 bases unmatched. The CDR3 sequence: CASSPTGEETQYF. The CDR3 DNA reads as TGTGCCAGCAGTCCGACAGGGGAAGAGACCCAGTACTTC.

The chain carries TRBV11-1 and TRBJ2-3, with D possibly TRBD2 on 6 matching bases. The CDR3 is made up of 14 amino acids. Between the trimmed V and J ends, which lost 7 bases and 6 bases, there was a span of 17 bases. Germline V gene lookup returns CDR1 SGHAT and CDR2 FQDESV (reference sequence). The CDR3 loop is CASTLTSASDTQYF. CDR3 DNA sequence: TGTGCCAGCACCCTGACTAGTGCATCGGATACGCAGTATTTT.